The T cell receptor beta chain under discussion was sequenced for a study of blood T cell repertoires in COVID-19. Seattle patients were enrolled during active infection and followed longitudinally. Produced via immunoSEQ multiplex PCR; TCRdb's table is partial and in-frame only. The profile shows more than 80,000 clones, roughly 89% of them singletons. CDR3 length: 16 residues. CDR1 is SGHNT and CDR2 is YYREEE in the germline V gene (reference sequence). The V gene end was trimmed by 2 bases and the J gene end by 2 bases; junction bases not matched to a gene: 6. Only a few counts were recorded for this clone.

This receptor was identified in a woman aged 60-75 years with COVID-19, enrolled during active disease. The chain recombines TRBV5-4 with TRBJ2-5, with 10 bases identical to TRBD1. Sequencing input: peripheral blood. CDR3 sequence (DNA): TGTGCCAGCAGCTTCCCGGACAGGGGGGAGCAAGAGACCCAGTACTTC. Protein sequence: CASSFPDRGEQETQYF.